Shown below are 19 T cell receptor beta chains from a single sample sequenced in a study of blood T cell repertoires in COVID-19. Here immunoSEQ multiplex PCR was the method, and the copy in TCRdb shows in-frame clones only, minus some. The top ten clones hold around 1.1% of a sample with 350,000 to 550,000 clones, 80% to 90% of them seen once. Sequencing input: PBMCs or T cells enriched from blood (not recorded which). These receptors all come from a man aged 25-45 years who had recovered from COVID-19.

This clone came up a few times. V is TRBV11-2 and J is TRBJ2-7; 11 bases map to TRBD2. V dropped 4 bases and J dropped 3; count of bases not matched to a gene: 5. Germline V gene data show CDR1 as SGHAT and CDR2 as FQNNGV. This CDR3 spans 15 amino acids. The CDR3 DNA sequence: TGTGCCAGCAGCTCGACTAGCGGGAACGTCTACGAGCAGTACTTC. Translated: CASSSTSGNVYEQYF.

This clone was counted once. The gene calls are TRBV30 and TRBJ2-2, with 8 bases that match TRBD2. Germline V gives CDR1 GTSNPN, CDR2 SVGIG (reference sequence). Trimming took 4 bases from V and 3 from J; bases not matched to a gene: 13. This CDR3 is 17 amino acids long. The CDR3 DNA reads TGTGCCTGGAACCCCTCACTAGCGGAAATCCACACCGGGGAGCTGTTTTTT. It translates to CAWNPSLAEIHTGELFF.

Of note for this clone: This same CDR3 is encoded by further DNA sequences in the sample. The V gene is TRBV10-1, the J gene TRBJ1-6; D is ambiguous. The CDR3 spans 13 residues. V was cut by 5 bases and J by 6 bases, with 8 bases left in between. Germline V lookup: CDR1 WNHNN, CDR2 SYGVQD (reference sequence). This chain's CDR3 is CASSPGLNSPLHF. CDR3 bases: TGCGCCAGCAGTCCGGGTCTTAATTCACCCCTCCACTTT.

V is TRBV21-1 and J is TRBJ2-1; the table's TRBD2 call for D was not verified on the DNA. TRBV21-1 is listed as a pseudogene. The CDR3 is 17 residues long. CDR3 protein: CASSKLAGGRSYNEQFF. As DNA, the CDR3 is TGTGCCAGCAGCAAACTAGCGGGAGGGAGGTCCTACAATGAGCAGTTCTTC.

The genes are TRBV13 and TRBJ1-6; 7 positions match TRBD1. The CDR3 length is 15 residues. Germline assignment: CDR1 PRHDT and CDR2 FYEKMQ (reference sequence). V lost 4 bases to trimming and J lost 7 bases; unmatched junction nucleotides: 7. CDR3 bases: TGTGCCAGCAGCTCCACGACAGGGAAGAATTCACCCCTCCACTTT. As protein: CASSSTTGKNSPLHF.

The chain is built from TRBV20-1 and TRBJ2-3; 9 bases line up with TRBD2. The CDR3 contains 18 residues. After removal of 3 bases from V and 0 bases from J, the junction contained 13 bases not matched to a gene. The germline V gene encodes CDR1 DFQATT and CDR2 SNEGSKA (reference sequence). The CDR3, as DNA: TGCAGTGCTAGTCCTCCTTGGGGTCTAGCGGGAAGCACAGATACGCAGTATTTT. Translation gives CSASPPWGLAGSTDTQYF.

The CDR3 region has the DNA TGTGCCAGCAGAGGGTTGGCAGGGGGCCATGGCTACACCTTC. Translating it yields CASRGLAGGHGYTF. The chain carries TRBV2 and TRBJ1-2; 8 bases map to TRBD1. Trimming at V came to 6 bases and at J to 6 bases, leaving 9 bases not matched to a gene. CDR1 and CDR2 (germline): SNHLY, FYNNEI. This CDR3 spans 14 amino acids.

The chain links TRBV27 to TRBJ1-1; 9 nucleotides align to TRBD1. This CDR3 is 15 amino acids long. V dropped 5 bases and J dropped 1; count of bases not matched to a gene: 5. Per the germline V gene, CDR1 is MNHEY and CDR2 is SMNVEV (reference sequence). The CDR3 DNA sequence: TGTGCCAGCAGTACTAAGGACAGGGGGAACACTGAAGCTTTCTTT. This sequence encodes CASSTKDRGNTEAFF.

This chain joins TRBV28 and TRBJ1-2, with 9 bases lining up with TRBD1. V was clipped by 5 bases and J by 7 bases; unmatched bases: 17. The V gene's germline CDR1 is MDHEN and CDR2 SYDVKM. This CDR3 spans 17 amino acids. The CDR3 region is CASSNAKTGQGYFGYTF. The CDR3 nucleotides are TGTGCCAGCAGTAACGCTAAAACGGGACAGGGTTATTTTGGCTACACCTTC.

This rearrangement joins TRBV28 to TRBJ1-1; 7 bases match TRBD1. The CDR3 contains 14 residues. The J segment lost 2 bases and the V segment lost 7 bases, leaving 7 bases of the junction unmatched. CDR1 and CDR2 (germline): MDHEN, SYDVKM. CDR3 sequence: CASKAGQSNTEAFF. CDR3 in DNA: TGTGCCAGCAAGGCGGGACAGAGTAACACTGAAGCTTTCTTT.

This clone has just a few counts. CDR3 nucleotide sequence: TGCGCCAGCAGCCAAGGCCTAGATAATCAGCCCCAGCATTTT. Its translation: CASSQGLDNQPQHF. The V gene is TRBV4-1, the J gene TRBJ1-5; D gene ambiguous. The CDR3 loop spans 14 amino acids. The V end lost 1 base, the J end lost 4 bases, and 8 bases lay between the germline ends. Germline CDR1 MGHRA, CDR2 YSYEKL.

V is TRBV4-1 and J is TRBJ2-2, with a possible D match to TRBD2 (6 bases). CDR1 is MGHRA, CDR2 YSYEKL, per germline. CDR3 length equals 18 residues. Trimming removed 4 bases from V and 3 bases from J, with 21 bases in between. The CDR3 sequence: CASSPRGGGIGDTGELFF. The CDR3 DNA reads TGCGCCAGCAGCCCGCGCGGCGGCGGGATTGGCGACACCGGGGAGCTGTTTTTT.

J is TRBJ1-2 and V is TRBV10-2; 8 bases line up with TRBD1. The germline V gene has CDR1 WSHSY and CDR2 SAAADI. CDR3 length: 14 amino acids. Losses at the gene ends were 6 bases for V and 4 bases for J; bases not matched to a gene: 7. CDR3 residues: CASSFRGRGYGYTF. CDR3 sequence (DNA): TGCGCCAGCAGCTTCAGGGGGCGCGGCTATGGCTACACCTTC.

This clone was counted between two and nine times. V is TRBV28 and J is TRBJ2-7, with 8 bases identical to TRBD2. This CDR3 region has 15 residues. V trimming: 8 bases; J trimming: 2 bases; junction bases outside the gene matches: 11. Germline CDR1 MDHEN, CDR2 SYDVKM. The chain's CDR3 is CASRDRSGRTYEQYF. Here the CDR3 DNA reads TGTGCCAGCCGAGATAGAAGCGGGAGAACCTACGAGCAGTACTTC.

The chain employs TRBV5-1 and TRBJ1-2; 7 bases line up with TRBD1. The junction had 9 bases not matched to a gene; V was cut back by 6 bases and J by 7 bases. This CDR3 spans 13 amino acids. CDR1 SGHRS and CDR2 YFSETQ come from the germline V gene. The CDR3 spells CASNTGTAGGYTF. The CDR3 DNA follows: TGCGCCAGCAACACCGGGACAGCGGGTGGCTACACCTTC.

The V and J genes are TRBV18 and TRBJ1-5, with 7 bases aligning to TRBD1. The CDR3 is 16 amino acids. Germline loops: CDR1 KGHSH, CDR2 LQKENI. V trimming: 0 bases; J trimming: 0 bases; junction bases outside the gene matches: 2. The CDR3 region has the DNA TGTGCCAGCTCACCACCAGGACAGGATAGCAATCAGCCCCAGCATTTT. Residues: CASSPPGQDSNQPQHF.

This clone showed up just once. The chain links TRBV3-1 (or the pseudogene TRBV3-2) to TRBJ1-1; TRBD1 matches at 7 bases. The CDR3 runs 14 residues. Unmatched junction bases numbered 6, after V lost 5 bases and J lost 3 bases. CDR1 and CDR2 from the germline V gene are LGHDT and YNNKEL (reference sequence). In DNA form, the CDR3 reads TGTGCCAGCAGCTACGACAGGGTCCACACTGAAGCTTTCTTT. The encoded protein is CASSYDRVHTEAFF.

The V and J genes are TRBV11-2 and TRBJ2-7; 10 bases align to TRBD1. Looked up from germline, CDR1 is SGHAT and CDR2 is FQNNGV. The CDR3 contains 14 residues. V shed 7 bases and J 2 bases; nucleotides not matched to a gene: 5. The CDR3 region has the DNA TGTGCCAGCACCCGACAGGGGGCAGCCTACGAGCAGTACTTC. It specifies CASTRQGAAYEQYF.

The chain employs TRBV5-4 and TRBJ2-7, with no clear D. CDR3 length equals 14 residues. Germline CDR1 is SGHNT and CDR2 is YYREEE (reference sequence). Trimming removed 0 bases from V and 2 bases from J, with 9 bases in between. CDR3 DNA: TGTGCCAGCAGCTTGGACTACGATACCTACGAGCAGTACTTC. Its translation: CASSLDYDTYEQYF.